These 28 T cell receptor beta chains originate from one sample sequenced in a study of shared clonotypes between healthy human individuals. Here immunoSEQ multiplex PCR was the method, and the copy in TCRdb shows in-frame clones only, minus some. The sample includes about 980,000 clones, over 75% of them seen just once. The source material was memory CD4+ T cells sorted from blood. Stated subset: CD45RA-negative fraction. These receptors were collected from a man between 18 and 35 years old in good health.

The chain couples TRBV18 to TRBJ1-5; the D is unclear. CDR3 length: 15 residues. Between the trimmed V and J ends, which lost 3 bases and 5 bases, there was a span of 14 bases. Germline-derived CDR1 and CDR2 are KGHSH and LQKENI. The CDR3 reads CASSPMAKKDQPQHF. The CDR3 bases are TGTGCCAGCTCACCGATGGCGAAGAAGGATCAGCCCCAGCATTTT.

A remark on this clone: Other DNA sequences in the same sample also yield this CDR3. The DNA for the CDR3 is TGTGCCAGCAGCCCCACAGGCGATACGCAGTATTTT. This gives the protein CASSPTGDTQYF. The J gene is TRBJ2-3, the V gene TRBV6-5; TRBD1 is a possible D gene (5 bases). Germline assignment: CDR1 MNHEY and CDR2 SVGAGI. The CDR3 contains 12 residues. The ends were cut back, 6 bases at V and 6 bases at J, with 10 bases in the middle.

This chain uses TRBV30 with TRBJ2-6; D unclear. Per the germline V gene, CDR1 is GTSNPN and CDR2 is SVGIG (reference sequence). The CDR3 contains 16 residues. The ends were cut back, 0 bases at V and 0 bases at J, with 9 bases in the middle. The CDR3 protein is CAWSVGLLSGANVLTF. The DNA of the CDR3 is TGTGCCTGGAGTGTAGGCCTCCTCTCTGGGGCCAACGTCCTGACTTTC.

The sample holds a few counts of this clone. The V call is TRBV18, the J call TRBJ1-1; possible D gene TRBD1, 5 bases. CDR1 is KGHSH and CDR2 is LQKENI in the germline V gene. The CDR3 runs to 13 residues. V lost 5 bases to trimming and J lost 6 bases, with 13 bases between them. DNA for the CDR3: TGTGCCAGCTCATCGAGTCGGGGGGCTGAAGCTTTCTTT. Its protein product is CASSSSRGAEAFF.

The V call is TRBV2, the J call TRBJ2-4; TRBD2 might be the D (6 bases). Germline-derived CDR1 and CDR2 are SNHLY and FYNNEI. The V and J ends lost 4 bases and 5 bases respectively, with 18 bases between them. The CDR3 length is 16 residues. CDR3 nucleotide sequence: TGTGCCAGCAGTGCCTCGCCTAGCGCAAGTCAAAACATTCAGTACTTC. It translates to CASSASPSASQNIQYF.

The V and J genes are TRBV19 and TRBJ1-2, with D hard to call. This CDR3 comprises 14 residues. Trimming took 6 bases from V and 6 from J, leaving 17 bases between them. Germline lookup yields CDR1 LNHDA and CDR2 SQIVND (reference sequence). The CDR3 spells CASSRLERENGYTF. The CDR3 bases are TGTGCCAGTAGCCGCCTAGAGAGAGAGAATGGCTACACCTTC.

The chain employs TRBV28 and TRBJ1-5; D gene unclear. Between the trimmed V and J ends, which lost 5 bases and 7 bases, there was a span of 12 bases. Germline V gene sequence: CDR1 MDHEN, CDR2 SYDVKM. This CDR3 is 13 amino acids long. The CDR3 sequence is CASSTRLGQPQHF. Written as DNA, the CDR3 is TGTGCCAGCAGTACACGACTTGGACAGCCCCAGCATTTT.

A word on this clone: One base away lies a much larger clone, so this may be a sequencing read error. This chain uses TRBV11-2 with TRBJ2-5, with D possibly being TRBD1 or TRBD2 (5 bases each). The length of the CDR3 is 13 residues. V lost 2 bases to trimming and J lost 2 bases, with 6 bases between them. Germline V gene lookup returns CDR1 SGHAT and CDR2 FQNNGV. CDR3 region: CASSLWGQETQYF. In nucleotides, the CDR3 is TGTGCCAGCAGCTTATGGGGGCAAGAGACCCAGTACTTC. The full variable domain, completed using reference TRBV11-2 and TRBJ2-5, is EAGVAQSPRYKIIEKRQSVAFWCNPISGHATLYWYQQILGQGPKLLIQFQNNGVVDDSQLPKDRFSAERLKGVDSTLKIQPAKLEDSAVYLCASSLWGQETQYFGPGTRLLVL.

V usage is TRBV10-3 and J usage is TRBJ1-1; the D gene is possibly TRBD1 (5 bases). This CDR3 contains 15 residues. Germline V gene lookup returns CDR1 ENHRY and CDR2 SYGVKD. V was shortened by 3 bases and J by 5 bases, with 16 bases between the two germline ends. CDR3 in DNA: TGTGCCATCAGTGATCTAGGACGGGGGAGAACTGAAGCTTTCTTT. This encodes CAISDLGRGRTEAFF.

There are a few counts of this clone. The chain uses TRBV19 and TRBJ2-3; 10 nucleotides match TRBD1. With 8 bases clipped from V and 0 bases from J, the junction kept 8 bases outside the gene matches. This CDR3 spans 16 amino acids. Looked up from germline, CDR1 is LNHDA and CDR2 is SQIVND (reference sequence). The CDR3 here is CASARQGAQSTDTQYF. The CDR3 DNA follows: TGTGCCAGTGCAAGACAGGGGGCGCAGAGCACAGATACGCAGTATTTT.

The sample holds a few counts of this clone. J is TRBJ1-5 and V is TRBV7-2; D not certain. V was clipped by 2 bases and J by 1 base, with 18 bases between them. The CDR3 length is 18 residues. Germline V gene sequence: CDR1 SGHTA, CDR2 FQGNSA. CDR3 sequence: CASSLTNYTQPSNQPQHF. The CDR3 DNA reads TGTGCCAGCAGCTTAACAAATTATACCCAACCGAGCAATCAGCCCCAGCATTTT.

This clone occurred once. The gene calls are TRBV25-1 and TRBJ2-7, with 11 bases identical to TRBD2. Germline V CDR1 and CDR2: MGHDK, SYGVNS. CDR3 size: 16 residues. Germline trimming cut 5 bases from V and 5 bases from J; bases unmatched to any gene: 11. CDR3 DNA: TGTGCCAGCAGTCATCCCCTAGCGGGAGGACCCCACGAGCAGTACTTC. Translating it yields CASSHPLAGGPHEQYF.

The chain is built from TRBV5-4 and TRBJ2-1; 12 bases are a match to TRBD2. This CDR3 has 16 amino acids. The germline CDR1 and CDR2 sequences are SGHNT and YYREEE (reference sequence). V shed 5 bases, J shed 9 bases, and the junction held 12 bases outside the gene matches. The CDR3, as DNA: TGTGCCAGCAGACACGTTGGGACTAGCGGGTTATTTGAGCAGTTCTTC. Its protein product is CASRHVGTSGLFEQFF.

In regard to this clone: Distinct nucleotide sequences in the sample also encode this CDR3. This rearrangement joins TRBV5-1 to TRBJ2-1; possibly TRBD2 for D (5 bases). Germline loops: CDR1 SGHRS, CDR2 YFSETQ. This CDR3 is built from 15 residues. Between the trimmed V and J ends, which lost 1 base and 0 bases, there was a span of 8 bases. The CDR3 DNA reads TGCGCCAGCAGCTTGTCTGGGAGCTCCTACAATGAGCAGTTCTTC. Its protein product is CASSLSGSSYNEQFF.

The V and J genes are TRBV28 and TRBJ2-5; the match to TRBD1 covers 7 bases. The CDR3 runs 15 residues. Unmatched junction bases numbered 9, after V lost 4 bases and J lost 4 bases. In germline, CDR1 is MDHEN, CDR2 SYDVKM. The CDR3 is CASSSPTGISETQYF. CDR3 bases: TGTGCCAGCAGTTCGCCGACAGGGATCTCAGAGACCCAGTACTTC.

Here the CDR3 DNA reads TGTGCCAGCAGCCAAGATTTCGGAAGAGCGAACACCGGGGAGCTGTTTTTT. Its protein is CASSQDFGRANTGELFF. The rearrangement uses TRBV4-2 and TRBJ2-2; D gene unclear. Germline CDR1 is LGHNA and CDR2 is YNFKEQ. This CDR3 comprises 17 residues. The V end lost 0 bases, the J end lost 0 bases, and 11 bases lay between the germline ends.

At least ten counts were recorded for this clone. The gene calls are TRBV28 and TRBJ1-2; D not resolved. Germline-derived CDR1 and CDR2 are MDHEN and SYDVKM. The CDR3 sequence is 13 residues long. V was shortened by 7 bases and J by 3 bases, with 12 bases between the two germline ends. In DNA, the CDR3 is TGTGCCAGCACGATGGGCGGCTACTATGGCTACACCTTC. Protein product: CASTMGGYYGYTF.

This sequence joins TRBV7-2 and TRBJ2-7; D ambiguous. V lost 3 bases and J 3 bases, leaving 6 bases between the germline ends. There are 12 residues in the CDR3. Germline V gives CDR1 SGHTA, CDR2 FQGNSA. DNA of the CDR3: TGTGCCAGCAGCTTCCTGGGCTACGAGCAGTACTTC. Protein: CASSFLGYEQYF.

This chain joins TRBV6-1 and TRBJ2-3; D possibly corresponds to TRBD2 (5 bases). The CDR3 contains 12 residues. Germline CDR1 MNHNS, CDR2 SASEGT. V gave up 11 bases and J gave up 0 bases, with 9 bases separating them. This chain's CDR3 is CAGRGSTDTQYF. CDR3 DNA: TGTGCCGGTCGGGGAAGCACAGATACGCAGTATTTT.

This clone was seen a handful of times. Other DNA variants within this sample encode the same CDR3. This rearrangement joins TRBV7-9 to TRBJ2-3; D perhaps matches TRBD1 (5 bases). V was cut by 4 bases and J by 3 bases, with 8 bases left in between. The CDR3 extends over 13 amino acids. Per germline, CDR1 SEHNR and CDR2 FQNEAQ (reference sequence). The DNA for the CDR3 is TGTGCCAGCAGCTCCAGGGAAACAGATACGCAGTATTTT. Its translation: CASSSRETDTQYF.

The V gene is TRBV28, the J gene TRBJ2-7, with a weak D call TRBD2 (6 bases). This CDR3 contains 15 residues. Trimming removed 2 bases at V and 2 bases at J, with 13 bases between. Germline V lookup: CDR1 MDHEN, CDR2 SYDVKM. The DNA of the CDR3 is TGTGCCAGCAGTTTAGGGGGGTCCCTCCCCTACGAGCAGTACTTC. Protein product: CASSLGGSLPYEQYF.

Comment on this clone: At the DNA level, this CDR3 is encoded by other sequences in the same sample as well. The chain links TRBV18 to TRBJ2-5; D is possibly TRBD1 (5 bases). The CDR3 covers 14 residues. CDR1 is KGHSH and CDR2 is LQKENI in the germline V gene. Trimming took 3 bases from V and 1 from J, leaving 9 bases between them. The CDR3 spells CASSPRQGQETQYF. CDR3 nucleotide sequence: TGTGCCAGCTCACCCCGGCAGGGCCAAGAGACCCAGTACTTC.

The rearrangement joins TRBV4-3 to TRBJ2-2; TRBD1 might be the D (5 bases). The CDR3 covers 19 residues. The germline V gene has CDR1 LGHNA and CDR2 YSLEER. V lost 1 base to trimming and J lost 0 bases, with 18 bases between them. The CDR3 DNA reads TGCGCCAGCAGCCAAGTCTTCGTTCAGGGCCAAGCGAACACCGGGGAGCTGTTTTTT. This sequence encodes CASSQVFVQGQANTGELFF.

The rearrangement uses TRBV5-8 and TRBJ2-1, with D unresolved. This CDR3 contains 11 residues. Trimming removed 5 bases at V and 6 bases at J, with 6 bases between. Germline V gene sequence: CDR1 SGHTS, CDR2 YDEGEE. The CDR3 DNA reads TGTGCCAGCAGTAGTCTCAATGAGCAGTTCTTC. As protein: CASSSLNEQFF.

The V call is TRBV15, the J call TRBJ1-5, with 10 positions matching TRBD1. After removal of 8 bases from V and 9 bases from J, the junction contained 1 base not matched to a gene. Germline CDR1 LNHNV, CDR2 YYDKDF (reference sequence). The CDR3 extends over 11 amino acids. CDR3 DNA: TGTGCCACCGGGGACAGGGGGCCCCAGCATTTT. It codes for CATGDRGPQHF.

The V and J genes are TRBV27 and TRBJ2-7; D remains ambiguous. The germline V and J ends were trimmed by 0 bases and 3 bases, with 15 bases remaining between them. The V gene's germline CDR1 is MNHEY and CDR2 SMNVEV (reference sequence). This CDR3 contains 16 residues. The DNA of the CDR3 is TGTGCCAGCAGTTTATCGATCGTATTGACGGACTACGAGCAGTACTTC. Protein sequence: CASSLSIVLTDYEQYF.

This clone came up once. This chain joins TRBV29-1 and TRBJ2-2, with 10 positions matching TRBD2. Trimming removed 6 bases from V and 1 base from J; junction bases left unmatched: 2. CDR3 size: 14 residues. CDR1 is SQVTM, CDR2 ANQGSEA, per germline. For the CDR3, the DNA is TGCAGCGTACGGACTAGCGGGAACACCGGGGAGCTGTTTTTT. Translating gives CSVRTSGNTGELFF.

The CDR3 DNA reads as TGTGCCAGCAGTGTGGGCGGACAGGGGAATTCACCCCTCCACTTT. As protein: CASSVGGQGNSPLHF. The J gene is TRBJ1-6, the V gene TRBV2; 9 bases line up with TRBD1. The CDR3 covers 15 residues. CDR1 is SNHLY and CDR2 is FYNNEI in the germline V gene. V lost 4 bases to trimming and J lost 7 bases; unmatched junction nucleotides: 5.